Each of the 15 T cell receptor beta chains below was sequenced from the same sample in a study of blood T cell repertoires in COVID-19. Some clones are missing from TCRdb's copy, which holds only in-frame ones; the method was immunoSEQ multiplex PCR. The sample carries 200,000 to 250,000 clones, around 90% recorded once. The sequenced material came from PBMCs or T cells enriched from blood (not recorded which). These receptors originate from a man aged 18 to 29 with acute COVID-19.

V and J are TRBV7-9 and TRBJ1-1, with a tentative D call TRBD1 (6 bases). The CDR3 loop spans 13 amino acids. Deletions cut 5 bases from V and 8 bases from J, with 15 bases between. Germline loops: CDR1 SEHNR, CDR2 FQNEAQ (reference sequence). The CDR3 loop reads CASSTTGFGEAFF. The CDR3 DNA reads as TGTGCCAGCAGCACCACAGGGTTTGGAGAAGCTTTCTTT.

The chain recombines TRBV30 with TRBJ1-2; 7 bases map to TRBD1. The CDR3 sequence is 13 residues long. V was clipped by 1 base and J by 4 bases; unmatched bases: 3. In germline, CDR1 is GTSNPN, CDR2 SVGIG (reference sequence). CDR3 bases: TGTGCCTGGAGTGGGGGACAGAGCTATGGCTACACCTTC. Residues: CAWSGGQSYGYTF.

The chain recombines TRBV12-3 or TRBV12-4 with TRBJ1-1; D unclear. The CDR3 runs to 12 residues. Trimming shortened V by 5 bases and J by 11 bases, and 15 bases separated the two germline ends. CDR3 in DNA: TGTGCCAGCAGTCCCACCGGCAGCGGGGCTTTCTTT. As protein: CASSPTGSGAFF.

This clone was detected once. The chain combines TRBV19 with TRBJ2-1; 9 positions agree with TRBD1. CDR3 length: 13 residues. With V trimmed by 1 base and J by 8 bases, 0 bases remained unmatched. The germline gives CDR1 LNHDA, CDR2 SQIVND (reference sequence). In DNA form, the CDR3 reads TGTGCCAGTAGTATAGGGACAGGGGATGAGCAGTTCTTC. Translated: CASSIGTGDEQFF.

To note about this clone: Other DNA sequences in this specimen translate into the identical CDR3. The genes are TRBV9 and TRBJ2-3; tentative D call: TRBD1 (6 bases). Trimming took 3 bases from V and 3 from J, leaving 8 bases between them. The V gene's germline CDR1 is SGDLS and CDR2 YYNGEE. The CDR3 has 13 amino acids. The CDR3 DNA follows: TGTGCCAGCAGCGAAACAGGGACAGATACGCAGTATTTT. This gives the protein CASSETGTDTQYF.

This chain connects TRBV28 to TRBJ1-6; D unclear. The CDR3 is 15 residues long. Trimming removed 5 bases from V and 5 bases from J, with 13 bases in between. The germline gives CDR1 MDHEN, CDR2 SYDVKM. CDR3 residues: CASSPPMTNNSPLHF. The CDR3 DNA reads as TGTGCCAGCAGTCCGCCAATGACTAATAATTCACCCCTCCACTTT.

The V gene is TRBV7-9, the J gene TRBJ2-7; D is possibly TRBD1 (7 bases). Trimming removed 6 bases at V and 7 bases at J, with 16 bases between. The CDR3 has 13 amino acids. Germline assignment: CDR1 SEHNR and CDR2 FQNEAQ (reference sequence). CDR3 protein: CASRTTGRSEQYF. The CDR3 nucleotides are TGTGCCAGCAGGACGACAGGGAGGAGTGAGCAGTACTTC.

The genes are TRBV7-2 and TRBJ2-7, with D perhaps matching TRBD1 (5 bases). Trimming left V 5 bases short and J 0 bases short, with 14 bases between. CDR3 size: 15 residues. Germline loops: CDR1 SGHTA, CDR2 FQGNSA. In DNA, the CDR3 is TGTGCCAGCAGCCTTAAGGGGCGTCACTCCTACGAGCAGTACTTC. This sequence encodes CASSLKGRHSYEQYF.

The chain's CDR3 is CASSPAGTPYEQYF. The CDR3 coding sequence is TGTGCCAGCAGCCCAGCGGGGACTCCCTACGAGCAGTACTTC. The rearrangement joins TRBV7-9 to TRBJ2-7; TRBD2 matches 7 bases. Germline V gene data show CDR1 as SEHNR and CDR2 as FQNEAQ (reference sequence). There are 14 residues in the CDR3. After removal of 5 bases from V and 2 bases from J, the junction contained 6 bases not matched to a gene.

J is TRBJ2-2 and V is TRBV3-1 (or the pseudogene TRBV3-2); 10 bases line up with TRBD2. The V segment lost 4 bases and the J segment 4 bases; nucleotides outside the gene matches: 6. This CDR3 comprises 16 residues. The V gene's germline CDR1 is LGHDT and CDR2 YNNKEL (reference sequence). This CDR3 is CASSLITSGTTGELFF. For the CDR3, the DNA is TGTGCCAGCAGCCTTATTACTAGCGGGACCACCGGGGAGCTGTTTTTT.

This clone was observed a handful of times. As DNA, the CDR3 is TGTGCCAGCAGCCAAGCGCAGGGGGACCCTGATACGCAGTATTTT. Amino acid sequence: CASSQAQGDPDTQYF. The J gene is TRBJ2-3, the V gene TRBV4-2; 7 bases line up with TRBD1. CDR3 length equals 15 residues. CDR1 and CDR2 from the germline V gene are LGHNA and YNFKEQ. With 1 base clipped from V and 6 bases from J, the junction kept 7 bases outside the gene matches.

About this clone itself: An end of the junction does not agree with germline; a read error may underlie this. The chain combines TRBV7-7 with TRBJ2-3; TRBD2 matches at 13 bases. CDR3 size: 16 residues. Germline-derived CDR1 and CDR2 are SSHAT and FNYEAQ (reference sequence). The CDR3 region has the DNA TGTGCTAGCAGCTTAGGACTAGCGGGAGAGGCAGATACGCAGTATTTT. Translated, it gives CASSLGLAGEADTQYF. The variable domain in full, completed from reference TRBV7-7 and TRBJ2-3, reads GAGVSQSPRYKVTKRGQDVTLRCDPISSHATLYWYQQALGQGPEFLTYFNYEAQPDKSGLPSDRFSAERPEGSISTLTIQRTEQRDSAMYRCASSLGLAGEADTQYFGPGTRLTVL.

The V and J genes are TRBV6-5 and TRBJ2-7; no definite D call. Deletions cut 0 bases from V and 0 bases from J, with 12 bases between. The CDR3 has 16 amino acids. Germline V CDR1 and CDR2: MNHEY, SVGAGI. The CDR3 is CASSYSSTPSSYEQYF. CDR3 in DNA: TGTGCCAGCAGTTACTCGTCCACCCCGAGCTCCTACGAGCAGTACTTC.

V gene TRBV11-3 combines with J gene TRBJ2-5, with D possibly matching TRBD1 (5 bases). Trimming pared 1 base from V and 5 bases from J, leaving 14 bases between. Germline values: CDR1 SGHNT, CDR2 YENEEA. There are 15 residues in the CDR3. In DNA, the CDR3 is TGTGCCAGCAGCTTAGTGGGGCAGCTCGGCGAGACCCAGTACTTC. This codes for CASSLVGQLGETQYF.

The chain combines TRBV19 with TRBJ2-2, with D perhaps matching TRBD2 (7 bases). With 5 bases removed from V and 1 base from J, the gap between germline ends came to 29 bases. CDR3 length: 21 residues. Germline V gene data show CDR1 as LNHDA and CDR2 as SQIVND (reference sequence). CDR3 residues: CASSDPAGGTGHPQNTGELFF. DNA of the CDR3: TGTGCCAGTAGTGATCCAGCCGGGGGGACGGGACACCCACAGAACACCGGGGAGCTGTTTTTT. The full variable domain, rest sourced from reference TRBV19 and TRBJ2-2, is DGGITQSPKYLFRKEGQNVTLSCEQNLNHDAMYWYRQDPGQGLRLIYYSQIVNDFQKGDIAEGYSVSREKKESFPLTVTSAQKNPTAFYLCASSDPAGGTGHPQNTGELFFGEGSRLTVL.